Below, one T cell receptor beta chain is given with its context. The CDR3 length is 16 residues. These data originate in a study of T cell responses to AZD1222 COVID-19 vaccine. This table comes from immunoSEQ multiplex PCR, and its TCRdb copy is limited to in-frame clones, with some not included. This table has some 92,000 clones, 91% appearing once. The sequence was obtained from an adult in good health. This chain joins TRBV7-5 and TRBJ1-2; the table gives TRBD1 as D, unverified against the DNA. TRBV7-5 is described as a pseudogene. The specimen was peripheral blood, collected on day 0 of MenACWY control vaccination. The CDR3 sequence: CARSSRPTPLFYGYTF. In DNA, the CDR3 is TGTGCCAGAAGCTCTCGGCCGACACCCCTCTTCTATGGCTACACCTTC.